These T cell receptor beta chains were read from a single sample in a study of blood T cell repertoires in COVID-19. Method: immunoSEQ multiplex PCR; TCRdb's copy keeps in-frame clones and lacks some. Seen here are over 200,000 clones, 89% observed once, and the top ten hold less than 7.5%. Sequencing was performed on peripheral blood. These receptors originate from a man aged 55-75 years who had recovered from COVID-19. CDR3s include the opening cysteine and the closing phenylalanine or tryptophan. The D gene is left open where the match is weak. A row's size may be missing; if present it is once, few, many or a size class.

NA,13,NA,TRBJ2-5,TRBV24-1,TGTGCCACCATGGGGGGGCCCCAAGAGACCCAGTACTTC,CATMGGPQETQYF
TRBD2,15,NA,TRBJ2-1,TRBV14,TGTGCCAGCAGTCATAGAGGGACTAGATGGAATGAGCAGTTCTTC,CASSHRGTRWNEQFF
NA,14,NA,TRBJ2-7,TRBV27,TGTGCCAGCAGCTTCCAGTCCGTCTCCTACGAGCAGTACTTC,CASSFQSVSYEQYF
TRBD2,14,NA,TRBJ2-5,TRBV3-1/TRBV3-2,TGTGCCAGCAGCCTCCGGGGGGTCCAAGAGACCCAGTACTTC,CASSLRGVQETQYF
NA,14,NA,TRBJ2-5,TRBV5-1,TGCGCCAGCAGCCCGACAGGTCGCGGAGAGACCCAGTACTTC,CASSPTGRGETQYF
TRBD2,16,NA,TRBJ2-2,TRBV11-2,TGTGCCAGCAGCCGCCAAGCGGGATCGAACACCGGGGAGCTGTTTTTT,CASSRQAGSNTGELFF
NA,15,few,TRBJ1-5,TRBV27,TGTGCCAGCAGTTACAGGGAAAATAGCAATCAGCCCCAGCATTTT,CASSYRENSNQPQHF
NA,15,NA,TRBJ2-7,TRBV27,TGTGCCAGCAGCCGTTTAGGAGCGGCCTCCTACGAGCAGTACTTC,CASSRLGAASYEQYF
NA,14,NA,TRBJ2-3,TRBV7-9,TGTGCCAGCAGCTTCGCAGGGACTTCCGATACGCAGTATTTT,CASSFAGTSDTQYF
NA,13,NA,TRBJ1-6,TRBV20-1,TGCAGTGCTAGTGGTGGGGCAGGTTCACCCCTCCACTTT,CSASGGAGSPLHF
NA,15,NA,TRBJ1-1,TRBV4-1,TGCGCCAGCAGCCAATATCTCGGGGTAAACACTGAAGCTTTCTTT,CASSQYLGVNTEAFF
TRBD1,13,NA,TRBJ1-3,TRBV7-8,TGTGCCAGCAGCTTAACCTCCGGGACAGGGAATAATTTT,CASSLTSGTGNNF
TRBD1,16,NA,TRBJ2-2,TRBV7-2,TGTGCCAGCAGCAGACCGGGACAGGGGGCTAGGGGGGAGCTGTTTTTT,CASSRPGQGARGELFF
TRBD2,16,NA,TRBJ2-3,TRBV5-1,TGCGCCAGCAGCGGAGGGACTAGCGGAAGCACAGATACGCAGTATTTT,CASSGGTSGSTDTQYF
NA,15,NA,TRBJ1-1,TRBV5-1,TGCGCCAGCAGCTTGACGCAGGGGCGGAACACTGAAGCTTTCTTT,CASSLTQGRNTEAFF
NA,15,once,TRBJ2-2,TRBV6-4,TGTGCCAGCAGCCCCTACAGCCAAAACACCGGGGAGCTGTTTTTT,CASSPYSQNTGELFF